Listed below are T cell receptor beta chains from one sample, sequenced in a study of blood T cells in healthy people across ages. One entry per CDR3 protein results from TCRdb running MiXCR on the 5' RACE reads. The repertoire holds around 1,700,000 distinct CDR3 sequences, with 28% as singletons. Source material: blood. The receptors were sampled from a woman in her 30s in good health. CDR3s include the opening cysteine and the closing phenylalanine or tryptophan. Fields, in order: clone size, D gene, V gene, J gene, CDR3 DNA, CDR3 protein. D genes are given only for firm matches. Part of the rows lack a size; the others show once, few, many or a class for expanded clones.

clone size: many
D gene: -
V gene: TRBV29-1
J gene: TRBJ2-7
CDR3 DNA: TGCAGCGTTGAAGAACCTAAGCTCGGGGCGCAGTACGAGCAGTACTTC
CDR3 protein: CSVEEPKLGAQYEQYF

clone size: few
D gene: -
V gene: TRBV20-1
J gene: TRBJ1-4
CDR3 DNA: TGCAGTGCGTTAAGGACAGCAACTAATGAAAAACTGTTTTTT
CDR3 protein: CSALRTATNEKLFF

clone size: -
D gene: -
V gene: TRBV29-1
J gene: TRBJ1-4
CDR3 DNA: TGCAGCGTTTGTCAGGGTGGAGATGAAAAACTGTTTTTT
CDR3 protein: CSVCQGGDEKLFF

clone size: once
D gene: TRBD1
V gene: TRBV30
J gene: TRBJ2-2
CDR3 DNA: TGTGCCTGGAGTGGTCAGGGGGACGGGGAGCTGTTTTTT
CDR3 protein: CAWSGQGDGELFF

clone size: -
D gene: TRBD2
V gene: TRBV7-3
J gene: TRBJ2-1
CDR3 DNA: TGTGCCAGCAGCTTAACCCCTGGCGGGGGGGCCGGCTATGAGCAGTTCTTC
CDR3 protein: CASSLTPGGGAGYEQFF

clone size: -
D gene: TRBD2
V gene: TRBV7-6
J gene: TRBJ2-1
CDR3 DNA: TGTGCCAGCAGCCTGAGGACTAGTACTCCAAGCGGGGAGCAGTTCTTC
CDR3 protein: CASSLRTSTPSGEQFF

clone size: -
D gene: -
V gene: TRBV29-1
J gene: TRBJ2-3
CDR3 DNA: TGCAGCGCTGGTCGATCCACAGATACGCAGTATTTT
CDR3 protein: CSAGRSTDTQYF

clone size: few
D gene: TRBD2
V gene: TRBV18
J gene: TRBJ2-4
CDR3 DNA: TGTGCCAGCTCACCCGTTGGAATAGCGGGGGGCCCCAAAAACATTCAGTACTTC
CDR3 protein: CASSPVGIAGGPKNIQYF

clone size: few
D gene: TRBD2
V gene: TRBV7-2
J gene: TRBJ2-3
CDR3 DNA: TGTGCCAGCAGCTCCCGGGACTACGGATATACGCAGTATTTT
CDR3 protein: CASSSRDYGYTQYF

clone size: few
D gene: -
V gene: TRBV20-1
J gene: TRBJ1-6
CDR3 DNA: TGCAGTGCTAGACCGGGTGGGGGTTCTAATTCACCCCTCCACTTT
CDR3 protein: CSARPGGGSNSPLHF

clone size: -
D gene: -
V gene: TRBV5-1
J gene: TRBJ2-3
CDR3 DNA: TGCGCCAGCAGCCTCGGGGACGGTCGCACAGATACGCAGTATTTT
CDR3 protein: CASSLGDGRTDTQYF

clone size: -
D gene: TRBD1
V gene: TRBV29-1
J gene: TRBJ2-5
CDR3 DNA: TGCAGCGTTTCAGGGGGAGCGGAGACCCAGTACTTC
CDR3 protein: CSVSGGAETQYF

clone size: few
D gene: TRBD2
V gene: TRBV7-9
J gene: TRBJ2-3
CDR3 DNA: TGTGCCAGCAGCCCTAAGCGGGGGAAGGCAGATACGCAGTATTTT
CDR3 protein: CASSPKRGKADTQYF

clone size: few
D gene: TRBD1
V gene: TRBV10-1
J gene: TRBJ1-1
CDR3 DNA: TGCGCCAGCTCCGCCGGGGGGACAGGGAACACTGAAGCTTTCTTT
CDR3 protein: CASSAGGTGNTEAFF

clone size: -
D gene: -
V gene: TRBV6-2/TRBV6-3
J gene: TRBJ2-1
CDR3 DNA: TGTGCCACCAGACGGACTTCCTACAATGAGCAGTTCTTC
CDR3 protein: CATRRTSYNEQFF

clone size: -
D gene: TRBD1
V gene: TRBV28
J gene: TRBJ2-3
CDR3 DNA: TGTACCAGCAGCGGACAGGGGCGAACGAGCACAGATACGCAGTATTTT
CDR3 protein: CTSSGQGRTSTDTQYF

clone size: few
D gene: -
V gene: TRBV29-1
J gene: TRBJ2-1
CDR3 DNA: TGCAGCGTTGAAGAAATGGGAGGGGGGTCTCCAGACAATGAGCAGTTCTTC
CDR3 protein: CSVEEMGGGSPDNEQFF

clone size: -
D gene: -
V gene: TRBV12-3/TRBV12-4
J gene: TRBJ2-1
CDR3 DNA: TGTGCCAGCAGTTTGCGTGGTTTACTTGCGGGGTCCTACAATGAGCAGTTCTTC
CDR3 protein: CASSLRGLLAGSYNEQFF

clone size: -
D gene: -
V gene: TRBV7-2
J gene: TRBJ2-5
CDR3 DNA: TGTGCCAGCAGCTGGGGTACCGGGTACCAAGAGACCCAGTACTTC
CDR3 protein: CASSWGTGYQETQYF

clone size: many
D gene: -
V gene: TRBV29-1
J gene: TRBJ2-3
CDR3 DNA: TGCAGCGTTGGACGGACAGCTGGCACAGATACGCAGTATTTT
CDR3 protein: CSVGRTAGTDTQYF

clone size: -
D gene: -
V gene: TRBV7-9
J gene: TRBJ2-7
CDR3 DNA: TGTGCCAGCAGGGGACCGAACTTCTACGAGCAGTACTTC
CDR3 protein: CASRGPNFYEQYF

clone size: few
D gene: -
V gene: TRBV4-1
J gene: TRBJ2-5
CDR3 DNA: TGCGCCAGCAGCCAAGATCCAGCGGGGACACTCCAAGAGACCCAGTACTTC
CDR3 protein: CASSQDPAGTLQETQYF

clone size: -
D gene: TRBD2
V gene: TRBV3-1
J gene: TRBJ2-6
CDR3 DNA: TGTGCCAGCAGTACGAGCGGGGCGAGCTCTGGGGCCAACGTCCTGACTTTC
CDR3 protein: CASSTSGASSGANVLTF

clone size: -
D gene: -
V gene: TRBV4-2
J gene: TRBJ2-3
CDR3 DNA: TGTGCCAGCAGCCAAGATCGGGCAGGTGCAGATACGCAGTATTTT
CDR3 protein: CASSQDRAGADTQYF

clone size: -
D gene: TRBD2
V gene: TRBV2
J gene: TRBJ2-1
CDR3 DNA: TGTACCAGCAGTGATTCTAGCGGGAGGTCCTACAATGAGCAGTTCTTC
CDR3 protein: CTSSDSSGRSYNEQFF

clone size: -
D gene: -
V gene: TRBV7-2
J gene: TRBJ2-7
CDR3 DNA: TGTGCCAGCAGCTTACGGTTAGCTAGCGCCTACGAGCAGTACTTC
CDR3 protein: CASSLRLASAYEQYF

clone size: -
D gene: TRBD1
V gene: TRBV18
J gene: TRBJ1-5
CDR3 DNA: TGTGCCAGCTCAGCAGAGGGGGCTTATCAGCCCCAGCATTTT
CDR3 protein: CASSAEGAYQPQHF

clone size: few
D gene: -
V gene: TRBV5-5
J gene: TRBJ2-5
CDR3 DNA: TGTGCCAGCAGCTTAACCTCTAGTACAGAGACCCAGTACTTC
CDR3 protein: CASSLTSSTETQYF

clone size: few
D gene: -
V gene: TRBV18
J gene: TRBJ2-5
CDR3 DNA: TGTGCCAGCTCACCGAGGACCAACCAAGAGACCCAGTACTTC
CDR3 protein: CASSPRTNQETQYF

clone size: -
D gene: TRBD1
V gene: TRBV28
J gene: TRBJ2-7
CDR3 DNA: TGTGCCAGCAGGACGACAGGGTCCCCCTACGAGCAGTACTTC
CDR3 protein: CASRTTGSPYEQYF

clone size: -
D gene: TRBD2
V gene: TRBV27
J gene: TRBJ2-1
CDR3 DNA: TGTGCCAGCCGCGACATAGCGGGCATCTTGTTCTTC
CDR3 protein: CASRDIAGILFF

clone size: few
D gene: -
V gene: TRBV29-1
J gene: TRBJ1-3
CDR3 DNA: TGCAGCGTCCATGTGCCTGGAAACACCATATATTTT
CDR3 protein: CSVHVPGNTIYF

clone size: -
D gene: -
V gene: TRBV29-1
J gene: TRBJ1-1
CDR3 DNA: TGCAGCGTTGAGCTGATTCTTTTCACTGAAGCTTTCTTT
CDR3 protein: CSVELILFTEAFF

clone size: few
D gene: -
V gene: TRBV4-1
J gene: TRBJ1-6
CDR3 DNA: TGCGCCAGCAGCCAAGAACCCGGGATGGTGAATTCACCCCTCCACTTT
CDR3 protein: CASSQEPGMVNSPLHF

clone size: -
D gene: TRBD2
V gene: TRBV20-1
J gene: TRBJ2-3
CDR3 DNA: TGCAGTGCTAGCGACTCTAGCGGGAGGCACACAGATACGCAGTATTTT
CDR3 protein: CSASDSSGRHTDTQYF

clone size: few
D gene: -
V gene: TRBV29-1
J gene: TRBJ2-1
CDR3 DNA: TGCAGCGTTGAAGGGCAGGCCTACTACTACAATGAGCAGTTCTTC
CDR3 protein: CSVEGQAYYYNEQFF

clone size: -
D gene: -
V gene: TRBV29-1
J gene: TRBJ1-1
CDR3 DNA: TGCAGCGCGCACCGGGAGCCAGAGAACACTGAAGCTTTCTTT
CDR3 protein: CSAHREPENTEAFF

clone size: -
D gene: TRBD2
V gene: TRBV6-5
J gene: TRBJ2-7
CDR3 DNA: TGTGCCAGCTCAAAACTAGCGCCCTACAATGAGCAGTACTTC
CDR3 protein: CASSKLAPYNEQYF

clone size: -
D gene: -
V gene: TRBV7-2
J gene: TRBJ1-3
CDR3 DNA: TGTGCCAGCAGTTCAAGGAGGGGAGGTGGAAACACCATATATTTT
CDR3 protein: CASSSRRGGGNTIYF

clone size: -
D gene: -
V gene: TRBV24-1
J gene: TRBJ2-3
CDR3 DNA: TGTGCCACCAGTGAGCCAGGGTTAGATACGCAGTATTTT
CDR3 protein: CATSEPGLDTQYF

clone size: -
D gene: -
V gene: TRBV5-1
J gene: TRBJ2-1
CDR3 DNA: TGCGCCAGCAGCCCCGACGGGGGGCCGGGTGGAAATGAGCAGTTCTTC
CDR3 protein: CASSPDGGPGGNEQFF

clone size: -
D gene: TRBD1
V gene: TRBV2
J gene: TRBJ2-1
CDR3 DNA: TGTGCCACCAAAAAGACAGGGGTCAATGAGCAGTTCTTC
CDR3 protein: CATKKTGVNEQFF

clone size: many
D gene: -
V gene: TRBV3-1
J gene: TRBJ2-3
CDR3 DNA: TGTGCCAGCAGCCTTTCCGGGACCGGGAGTACAGATACGCAGTATTTT
CDR3 protein: CASSLSGTGSTDTQYF

clone size: -
D gene: TRBD2
V gene: TRBV5-5
J gene: TRBJ2-7
CDR3 DNA: TGTGCCAGCAGCTCCCCCAGCGGGGGGTCGTCCTACGAGCAGTACTTC
CDR3 protein: CASSSPSGGSSYEQYF

clone size: few
D gene: -
V gene: TRBV6-2/TRBV6-3
J gene: TRBJ2-1
CDR3 DNA: TGTGCCAGCAAAGGTGTCCTTCCATACAATGAGCAGTTCTTC
CDR3 protein: CASKGVLPYNEQFF

clone size: -
D gene: -
V gene: TRBV27
J gene: TRBJ2-7
CDR3 DNA: TGTGCCAGCAGCCAAAAGCTCGACAGCTTTGGGAACTACGAGCAGTACTTC
CDR3 protein: CASSQKLDSFGNYEQYF

clone size: -
D gene: -
V gene: TRBV15
J gene: TRBJ1-5
CDR3 DNA: TGTGCCACCAGCAGAACGGGGGAAGGGGTGCCCCAGCATTTT
CDR3 protein: CATSRTGEGVPQHF

clone size: few
D gene: TRBD1
V gene: TRBV5-1
J gene: TRBJ2-1
CDR3 DNA: TGCGCCAGCAGCCTCCGCCCGGGGACAGGTAGAGACAATGAGCAGTTCTTC
CDR3 protein: CASSLRPGTGRDNEQFF

clone size: many
D gene: -
V gene: TRBV2
J gene: TRBJ1-6
CDR3 DNA: TGTGCCACCCACGCGACCGATAATTCACCCCTCCACTTT
CDR3 protein: CATHATDNSPLHF

clone size: many
D gene: -
V gene: TRBV6-1
J gene: TRBJ2-7
CDR3 DNA: TGTGCCAGCAGTCGAACTGTCCCCGGACAGAGTCTCTACGAGCAGTACTTC
CDR3 protein: CASSRTVPGQSLYEQYF

clone size: many
D gene: -
V gene: TRBV5-1
J gene: TRBJ1-1
CDR3 DNA: TGCGCCAGCAGCTTGGGGCAGGGTTCTGAAGCTTTCTTT
CDR3 protein: CASSLGQGSEAFF